The clone carrying this TCR beta chain was observed a handful of times. This CDR3 is 14 amino acids long. From germline, CDR1 is SGHTA and CDR2 FQGNSA. The V end was cut by 2 bases, the J end by 4 bases, with 10 bases between. This record comes from a study of response to subunit inactivated influenza vaccine. TCRdb ran MiXCR on the RT-PCR reads and lists one entry per CDR3 protein. The sample holds hundreds of thousands of distinct CDR3 sequences; about 10% are singletons and the top ten take around 12%. This chain joins TRBV7-2 and TRBJ2-3; TRBD1 is a possible D gene (5 bases). The starting material was PBMCs from blood, obtained 45 days after vaccination. The TCR comes from a man aged 45 to 65 who received an inactivated influenza vaccine. The CDR3 coding sequence is TGTGCCAGCAGCTTAAACAAGGGGCCAGATACGCAGTATTTT. It encodes CASSLNKGPDTQYF.